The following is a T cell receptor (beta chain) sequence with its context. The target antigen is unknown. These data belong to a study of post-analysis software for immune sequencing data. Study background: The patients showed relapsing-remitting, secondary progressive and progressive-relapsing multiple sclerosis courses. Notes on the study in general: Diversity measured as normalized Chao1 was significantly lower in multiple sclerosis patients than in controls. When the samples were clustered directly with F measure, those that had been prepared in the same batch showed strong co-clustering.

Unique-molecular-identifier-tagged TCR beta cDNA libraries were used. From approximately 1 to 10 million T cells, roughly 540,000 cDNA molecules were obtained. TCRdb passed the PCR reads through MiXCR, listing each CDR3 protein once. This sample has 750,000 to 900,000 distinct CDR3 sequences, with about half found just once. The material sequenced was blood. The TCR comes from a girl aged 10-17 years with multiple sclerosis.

In DNA form, the CDR3 reads TGTGCCAGCAGTGGCGGGACAGGGAACAATCAGCCCCAGCATTTT. Translation gives CASSGGTGNNQPQHF. The chain links TRBV9 to TRBJ1-5; the match to TRBD1 covers 9 bases. This CDR3 has 15 amino acids. V was pared by 5 bases and J by 3 bases, with 6 bases of the junction left unmatched. Germline CDR1 is SGDLS and CDR2 is YYNGEE.